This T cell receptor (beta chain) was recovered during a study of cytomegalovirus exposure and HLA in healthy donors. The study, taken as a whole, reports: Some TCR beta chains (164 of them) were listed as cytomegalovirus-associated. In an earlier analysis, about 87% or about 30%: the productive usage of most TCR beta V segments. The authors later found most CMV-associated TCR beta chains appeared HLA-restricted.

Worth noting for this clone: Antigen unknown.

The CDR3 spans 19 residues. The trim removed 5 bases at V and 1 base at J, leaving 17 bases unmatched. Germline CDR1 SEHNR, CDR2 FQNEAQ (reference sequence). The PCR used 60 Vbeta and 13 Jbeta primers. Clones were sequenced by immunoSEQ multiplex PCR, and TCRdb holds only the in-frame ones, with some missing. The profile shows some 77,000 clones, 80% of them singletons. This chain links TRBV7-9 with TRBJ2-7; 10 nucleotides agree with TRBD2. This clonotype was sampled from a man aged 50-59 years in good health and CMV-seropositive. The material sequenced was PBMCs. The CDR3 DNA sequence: TGTGCCAGCAGCCCGCCTAGCGGGAGCCCCGCCGTCGGTTCCTACGAGCAGTACTTC. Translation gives CASSPPSGSPAVGSYEQYF.